This T cell receptor beta chain originates from a study of T-cell reconstitution after alpha-beta-depleted transplantation in children. Preparation of the TCRbeta library used unique molecular identifiers. One entry per CDR3 protein results from TCRdb running MiXCR on the PCR reads. Here the sample spans 200,000 to 300,000 distinct CDR3 sequences, 9.5% to 15% being singletons. The origin of this receptor is a human donor who donated a stem cell graft to a child with acute lymphoblastic leukemia. The sequences come from PBMCs from the stem cell graft donor, collected from the stem cell graft.

Here the CDR3 DNA reads TGTGCCAGCTCACCGCCGACAGGGCCCATGGGGGATACGCAGTATTTT. Amino acids: CASSPPTGPMGDTQYF. This chain joins TRBV18 and TRBJ2-3, with 7 bases aligning to TRBD1. With 3 bases clipped from V and 6 bases from J, the junction kept 12 bases outside the gene matches. The V gene's germline CDR1 is KGHSH and CDR2 LQKENI. This CDR3 region has 16 residues.